This paragraph covers one T cell receptor beta chain sequence. Its antigen is undetermined. It is unclear where the CDR3 begins or ends on the DNA, so no DNA is shown, and the CDR3 is as TCRdb lists it. This PCR relied on a set of 60 Vbeta primers and 13 Jbeta primers. TCRdb's table, derived via immunoSEQ multiplex PCR, lists solely in-frame clones and lacks some. The repertoire consists of 150,000 or so clones, with roughly 81% occurring once and the leading ten covering more than 2%. The data originate from a study of cytomegalovirus exposure and HLA in healthy donors. Study results and caveats: A later analysis reported that several of the most significant clusters appeared to be linked to common viral pathogens, among them Epstein-Barr virus.

The germline V gene has CDR1 SQVTM and CDR2 ANQGSEA. The CDR3 sequence runs 11 residues, both termini included. The specimen sequenced was PBMCs. The V and J genes are TRBV29-1 and TRBJ2-2; TRBD2, the table's D call, lacks a check against the DNA. The TCR was taken from a man younger than 35 in good health and CMV-seropositive. CDR3 region: CSAFGAGELFF.